Sequencing of this T cell receptor beta chain was carried out in a study of Ad26.COV2.S vaccination and SARS-CoV-2 variants (dated by TCRdb to 2020 to 2022). With respect to the entire study: Donors in the vaccine arm were drawn from COV1001, a multicentre, randomized, double-blind, placebo-controlled phase I-IIa trial testing Ad26.COV2.S in healthy adults. Participants in the trial were split at random into five groups of five each, receiving low-dose or high-dose Ad26.COV2.S once or twice, or else placebo on both occasions. TCRbeta repertoire sequencing was used to assess the specificity and breadth of SARS-CoV-2-reactive T cell receptors after Ad26.COV2.S vaccination. Ad26.COV2.S was given intramuscularly at 5x10^10 or 1x10^11 viral particles, as a single shot or as two shots 56 days apart. Blinding of investigators to trial group allocation was maintained during experiments and outcome assessment. A total of roughly 32 samples were included in the TCR-sequenced set, comprising about 20 Ad26.COV2.S vaccine recipients, 5 placebo recipients and 8 SARS-CoV-2 convalescent individuals. Study-wide findings and limitations: According to the authors, total T cell responses may have been underestimated by the TCR breadth and depth analyses. The study was not powered for comparison of responses between vaccine doses or regimens. After vaccination, substantial breadth of spike-specific CD8+ and CD4+ T cell responses was reported. Ad26.COV2.S recipients had higher spike-specific TCR breadth than placebo recipients (P = 0.0014). Comparable non-spike TCR breadth was observed between vaccine and placebo recipients, consistent with only spike being contained in the vaccine.

This specimen's treatment or condition label, per the study, means: 15 to 20 received Ad26.COV2.S at low or high dose, single or two shots; several received placebo; per-sample allocation not given. For vaccine and placebo recipients, repertoires were sequenced using samples collected on day 63 after the first injection. Cohort 1b enrolled 20 to 30 adults aged 18-55 years at a single site in Boston, USA, between 29 July and 7 August 2020. As a vaccine, Ad26.COV2.S was a replication-incompetent adenovirus type 26 vector that expressed a prefusion-stabilized SARS-CoV-2 spike protein derived from the original Wuhan strain. A distance of 19 bases separates the germline ends of V and J, which lose 5 bases and 3 bases respectively. Per the germline V gene (reference sequence), MNHEY is the CDR1 and SMNVEV is the CDR2. From cysteine to phenylalanine, the CDR3 is 16 amino acids long. Only the CDR3 part of the read is kept: 48 bases, read in frame from the first base.

Details on this clone: Its antigen target is currently unknown. The input lacks base qualities; no much larger clone sits a single base away.

The immunoSEQ Assay was used to sequence TCRbeta CDR3 regions. After extraction, genomic DNA underwent amplification by bias-controlled multiplex PCR, followed by high-throughput sequencing. On the authors' methods: To quantify the absolute abundance of every unique TCRbeta CDR3 region, sequences were collapsed and filtered. T cell fraction was estimated by normalization of TCRbeta template counts to usable DNA, with usable DNA being measured through amplification of reference genes present in all nucleated cells. Repertoire TCRs were annotated as SARS-CoV-2-specific when V gene, CDR3 amino acid sequence and J gene were exactly matched to a known reactive TCR set. The reference SARS-CoV-2 TCR set was derived from MIRA and filtered for enrichment in COVID-19-positive ImmuneCODE repertoires, a step that removed public or cross-reactive TCRs. Drawing on the MIRA antigens, annotated TCRs were analysed further at the level of specific ORF or position within ORF. Breadth was defined as the number of annotated unique rearrangements divided by the total number of unique productive rearrangements, and depth was defined as the summed frequency of the annotated unique rearrangements. Group comparisons of TCR breadth used two-sided Wilcoxon rank-sum tests. The table comes from immuneACCESS by way of TCRdb, which keeps in-frame sequences with V and J called. Part of the clones is missing from these tables; in studies checked, under half for an unresolved V gene and the rest for unknown reasons. V, J and clone size derive from that table, while D and trimming were established from the DNA sequence. The sample contains about 350,000 clones, around 90% of them found a single time. The ten largest make up 6.4% of the sample.

The clonotype comes from a person aged 18-60 years who received the Ad26.COV2.S COVID-19 vaccine or a placebo. The chain couples TRBV27 to TRBJ1-1, and the D gene may be TRBD1, 6 bases matching. Sequencing was performed on peripheral blood, taken in a trial of Ad26.COV2.S vaccine versus placebo. In nucleotides, the sequence is TGTGCCAGCAGTAATTCGGGGGGCGTAGGCTACACTGAAGCTTTCTTT. It encodes CASSNSGGVGYTEAFF.